What follows is one T cell receptor beta chain and its context. This entry comes from a study of identifying expanded T cells in peripheral blood. Germline V gene data show CDR1 as LNHDA and CDR2 as SQIVND (reference sequence). CDR3 length: 15 amino acids. Trimming removed 4 bases from V and 2 bases from J, with 14 bases in between. Sequencing was performed with immunoSEQ multiplex PCR; in TCRdb, only in-frame clones are kept and a portion is missing. Of roughly 100,000 clones in the sample, roughly 89% were seen once. Source material: blood. The chain carries TRBV19 and TRBJ2-5, with D perhaps assigned TRBD1 or TRBD2 (5 bases each). The source is a person aged 18-70 years in good health. The CDR3 nucleotides are TGTGCCAGTAGTACCCCGGGGACCCATCAAGAGACCCAGTACTTC. It encodes CASSTPGTHQETQYF.